This entry lists 10 T cell receptor beta chains sequenced from one sample in a study of T-cell reconstitution after alpha-beta-depleted transplantation in children. Using unique molecular identifiers, the investigators prepared the TCRbeta library. TCRdb independently ran MiXCR on the PCR reads; one entry per CDR3 protein. Of approximately 590,000 distinct CDR3 sequences listed, 10% are singletons. The sequencing here drew on PBMCs from the stem cell graft donor, taken from the stem cell graft. Every receptor here comes from a human donor who donated a stem cell graft to a child with acute myeloid leukemia.

The J gene is TRBJ2-1, the V gene TRBV9; 7 nucleotides line up with TRBD1. Trimming at V came to 1 base and at J to 9 bases, leaving 7 bases not matched to a gene. The CDR3 is 14 amino acids. Germline V gene lookup returns CDR1 SGDLS and CDR2 YYNGEE. The CDR3 loop is CASSVTGTAGEQFF. The CDR3 bases are TGTGCCAGCAGCGTAACAGGGACAGCCGGTGAGCAGTTCTTC.

This chain joins TRBV7-2 and TRBJ2-6; the match to TRBD1 covers 7 bases. Germline values: CDR1 SGHTA, CDR2 FQGNSA. V shed 8 bases and J 3 bases; nucleotides not matched to a gene: 1. This CDR3 has 13 amino acids. Here the CDR3 DNA reads TGTGCCAGCGACAGGGTTGGGGCCAACGTCCTGACTTTC. Translating gives CASDRVGANVLTF. Supplemented by reference TRBV7-2 and TRBJ2-6, the full variable domain reads GAGVSQSPSNKVTEKGKDVELRCDPISGHTALYWYRQSLGQGLEFLIYFQGNSAPDKSGLPSDRFSAERTGGSVSTLTIQRTQQEDSAVYLCASDRVGANVLTFGAGSRLTVL.

This clonotype was detected only a few times. The rearrangement uses TRBV30 and TRBJ2-5; 7 nucleotides line up with TRBD2. In germline, CDR1 is GTSNPN, CDR2 SVGIG (reference sequence). The CDR3 is 15 residues long. V shed 3 bases, J shed 5 bases, and the junction held 12 bases outside the gene matches. CDR3 sequence reads: CAWRASGFSMETQYF. The CDR3 region has the DNA TGTGCCTGGAGGGCTAGCGGTTTCTCTATGGAGACCCAGTACTTC. The full variable domain, its missing parts supplied by reference TRBV30 and TRBJ2-5, is SQTIHQWPATLVQPVGSPLSLECTVEGTSNPNLYWYRQAAGRGLQLLFYSVGIGQISSEVPQNLSASRPQDRQFILSSKKLLLSDSGFYLCAWRASGFSMETQYFGPGTRLLVL.

This clonotype was recorded many times. The chain is built from TRBV6-2 or TRBV6-3 and TRBJ2-5; D might be TRBD1 or TRBD2, each matching 5 bases. The length of the CDR3 is 12 residues. Germline V gives CDR1 MNHEY, CDR2 SVGEGT. Trimming removed 2 bases at V and 7 bases at J, with 8 bases between. CDR3 in amino acids: CASSYEGRTQYF. CDR3 bases: TGTGCCAGCAGTTACGAGGGGAGGACCCAGTACTTC.

The chain links TRBV5-5 to TRBJ2-7; 9 bases match TRBD1. The germline V gene encodes CDR1 SGHKS and CDR2 YYEKEE (reference sequence). The CDR3 length is 15 residues. After removal of 0 bases from V and 5 bases from J, the junction contained 6 bases not matched to a gene. The DNA for the CDR3 is TGTGCCAGCAGCTTGGTTTCGGACAGGGGACACGAGCAGTACTTC. Encoded protein: CASSLVSDRGHEQYF.

Only a few counts were recorded for this clonotype. The chain is built from TRBV28 and TRBJ1-2, with a possible D match to TRBD1 (6 bases). Germline values: CDR1 MDHEN, CDR2 SYDVKM. Deletions cut 6 bases from V and 7 bases from J, with 12 bases between. The CDR3 is 12 residues long. CDR3 protein: CASSSGVSGYTF. The CDR3 coding sequence is TGTGCCAGCAGCTCAGGGGTCTCTGGCTACACCTTC.

This clonotype appeared a few times. This chain joins TRBV5-6 and TRBJ1-1, with a tentative D call TRBD1 (5 bases). CDR1 is SGHDT and CDR2 is YYEEEE in the germline V gene. V lost 4 bases to trimming and J lost 5 bases, with 15 bases between them. CDR3 length: 14 residues. The CDR3 DNA is TGTGCCAGCAGCCCTTGGGGGGAATGGACTGAAGCTTTCTTT. Translated: CASSPWGEWTEAFF.

This clonotype appeared once. The chain recombines TRBV20-1 with TRBJ1-5, with 7 bases identical to TRBD1. Germline values: CDR1 DFQATT, CDR2 SNEGSKA (reference sequence). This CDR3 comprises 14 residues. The V gene end was trimmed by 6 bases and the J gene end by 7 bases; junction bases not matched to a gene: 12. The chain's CDR3 is CSAKSDRVNQPQHF. The CDR3 DNA sequence: TGCAGTGCCAAAAGTGACAGGGTCAACCAGCCCCAGCATTTT.

This clonotype was seen only a few times. V usage is TRBV10-3 and J usage is TRBJ1-2; 9 bases are shared with TRBD1. Germline trimming cut 10 bases from V and 7 bases from J; bases unmatched to any gene: 7. CDR3 size: 12 residues. CDR1 and CDR2 from the germline V gene are ENHRY and SYGVKD. The CDR3 reads CATGQGSGGYTF. The CDR3 DNA reads TGTGCCACGGGACAGGGAAGTGGTGGCTACACCTTC.

The chain combines TRBV5-4 with TRBJ1-1; 7 bases match TRBD1. There are 14 residues in the CDR3. In germline, CDR1 is SGHNT, CDR2 YYREEE (reference sequence). V lost 4 bases and J lost 6; bases outside the gene matches: 9. CDR3 protein: CASSPETGFPEAFF. The DNA of the CDR3 is TGTGCCAGCAGCCCGGAGACAGGGTTCCCTGAAGCTTTCTTT.